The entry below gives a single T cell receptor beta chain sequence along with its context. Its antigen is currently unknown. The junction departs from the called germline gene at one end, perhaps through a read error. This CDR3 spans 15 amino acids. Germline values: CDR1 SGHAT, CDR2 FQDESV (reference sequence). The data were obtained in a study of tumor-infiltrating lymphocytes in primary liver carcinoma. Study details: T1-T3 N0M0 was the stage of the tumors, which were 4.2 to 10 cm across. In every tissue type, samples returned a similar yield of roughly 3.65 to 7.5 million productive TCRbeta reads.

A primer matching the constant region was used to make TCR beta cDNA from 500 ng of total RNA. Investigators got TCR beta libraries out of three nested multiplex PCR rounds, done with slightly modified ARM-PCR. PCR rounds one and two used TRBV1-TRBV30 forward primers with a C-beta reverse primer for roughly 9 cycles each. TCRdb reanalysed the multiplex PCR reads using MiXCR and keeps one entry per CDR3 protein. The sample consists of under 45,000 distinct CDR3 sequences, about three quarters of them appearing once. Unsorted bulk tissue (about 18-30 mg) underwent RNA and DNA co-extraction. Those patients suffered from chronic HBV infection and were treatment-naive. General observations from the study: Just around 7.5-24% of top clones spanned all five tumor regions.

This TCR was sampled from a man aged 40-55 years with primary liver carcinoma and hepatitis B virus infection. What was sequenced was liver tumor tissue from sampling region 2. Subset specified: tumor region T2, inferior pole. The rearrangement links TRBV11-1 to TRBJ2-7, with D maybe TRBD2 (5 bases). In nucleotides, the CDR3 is TGTGCCAGCAGCTTAACGGGATTGAGAGAATACGAGCAGTATTTC. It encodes CASSLTGLREYEQYF. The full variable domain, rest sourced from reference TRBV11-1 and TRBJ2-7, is EAEVAQSPRYKITEKSQAVAFWCDPISGHATLYWYRQILGQGPELLVQFQDESVVDDSQLPKDRFSAERLKGVDSTLKIQPAELGDSAMYLCASSLTGLREYEQYFGPGTRLTVT.